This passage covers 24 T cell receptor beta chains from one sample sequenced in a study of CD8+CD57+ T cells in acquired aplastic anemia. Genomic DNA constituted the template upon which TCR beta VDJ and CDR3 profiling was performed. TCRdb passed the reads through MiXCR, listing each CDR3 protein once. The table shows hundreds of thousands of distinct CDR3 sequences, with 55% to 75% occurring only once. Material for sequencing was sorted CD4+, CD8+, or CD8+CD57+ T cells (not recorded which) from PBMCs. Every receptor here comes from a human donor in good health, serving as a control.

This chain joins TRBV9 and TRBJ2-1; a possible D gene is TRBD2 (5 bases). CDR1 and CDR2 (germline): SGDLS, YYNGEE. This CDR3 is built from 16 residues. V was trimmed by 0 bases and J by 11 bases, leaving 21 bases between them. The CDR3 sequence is CASSVDPGLAEKQQFF. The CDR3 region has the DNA TGTGCCAGCAGCGTAGATCCGGGGTTAGCCGAAAAACAGCAGTTCTTC.

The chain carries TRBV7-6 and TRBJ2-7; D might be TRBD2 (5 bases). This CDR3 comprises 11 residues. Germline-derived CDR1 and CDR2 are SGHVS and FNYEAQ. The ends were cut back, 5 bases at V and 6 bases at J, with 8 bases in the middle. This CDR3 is CASSRGSEQYF. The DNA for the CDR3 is TGTGCCAGCAGCCGAGGGAGCGAGCAGTACTTC. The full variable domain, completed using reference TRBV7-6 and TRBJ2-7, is GAGVSQSPRYKVTKRGQDVALRCDPISGHVSLYWYRQALGQGPEFLTYFNYEAQQDKSGLPNDRFSAERPEGSISTLTIQRTEQRDSAMYRCASSRGSEQYFGPGTRLTVT.

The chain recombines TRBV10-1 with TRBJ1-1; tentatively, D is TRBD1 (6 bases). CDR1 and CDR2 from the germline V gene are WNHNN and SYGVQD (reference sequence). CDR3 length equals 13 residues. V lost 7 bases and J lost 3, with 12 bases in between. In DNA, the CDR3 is TGCGCCAGCATCCCTACAGGGCACACTGAAGCTTTCTTT. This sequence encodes CASIPTGHTEAFF.

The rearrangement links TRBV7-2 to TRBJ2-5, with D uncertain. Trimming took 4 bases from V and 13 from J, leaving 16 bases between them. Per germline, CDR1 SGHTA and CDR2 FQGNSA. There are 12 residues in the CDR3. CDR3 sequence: CASSSGREARYF. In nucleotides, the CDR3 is TGTGCCAGCAGCTCTGGGCGCGAGGCCCGGTACTTC.

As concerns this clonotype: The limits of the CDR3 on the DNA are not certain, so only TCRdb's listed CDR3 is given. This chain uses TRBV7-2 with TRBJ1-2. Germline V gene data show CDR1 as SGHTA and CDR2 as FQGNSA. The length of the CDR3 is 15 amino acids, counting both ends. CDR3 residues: CASSPYSYEQYFGTF.

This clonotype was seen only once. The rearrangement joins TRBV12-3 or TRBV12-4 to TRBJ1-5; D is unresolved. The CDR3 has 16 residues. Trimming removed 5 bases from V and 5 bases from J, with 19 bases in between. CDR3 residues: CASSSDQGFGHQPQHF. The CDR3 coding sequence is TGTGCCAGCAGTAGTGATCAAGGGTTCGGGCATCAGCCCCAGCATTTT.

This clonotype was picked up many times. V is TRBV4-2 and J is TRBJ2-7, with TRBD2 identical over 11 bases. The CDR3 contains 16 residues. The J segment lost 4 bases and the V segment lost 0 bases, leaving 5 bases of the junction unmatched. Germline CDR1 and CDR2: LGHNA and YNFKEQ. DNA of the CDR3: TGTGCCAGCAGCCAAGATAGCGGGACTAGCGGTTACGAGCAGTACTTC. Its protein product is CASSQDSGTSGYEQYF.

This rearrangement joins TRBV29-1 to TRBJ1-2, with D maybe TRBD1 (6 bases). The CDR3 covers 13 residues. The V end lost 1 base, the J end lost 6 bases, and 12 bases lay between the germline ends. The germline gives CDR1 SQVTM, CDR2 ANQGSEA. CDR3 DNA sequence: TGCAGCGTTGAAGGGGGGCTGGTTGATGGCTACACCTTC. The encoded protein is CSVEGGLVDGYTF.

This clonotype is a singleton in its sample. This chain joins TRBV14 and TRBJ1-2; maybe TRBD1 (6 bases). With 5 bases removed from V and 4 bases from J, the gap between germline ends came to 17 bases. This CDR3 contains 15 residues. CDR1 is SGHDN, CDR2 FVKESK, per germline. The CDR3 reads CASSMDSPGGYGYTF. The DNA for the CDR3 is TGTGCCAGCAGCATGGACAGTCCGGGAGGCTATGGCTACACCTTC.

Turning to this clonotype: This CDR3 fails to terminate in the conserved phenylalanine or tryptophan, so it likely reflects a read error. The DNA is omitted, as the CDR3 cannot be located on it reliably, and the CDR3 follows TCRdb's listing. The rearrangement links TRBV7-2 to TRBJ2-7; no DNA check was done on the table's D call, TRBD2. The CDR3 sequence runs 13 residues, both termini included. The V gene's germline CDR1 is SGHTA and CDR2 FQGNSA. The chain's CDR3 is CASSPEGGTYEQY.

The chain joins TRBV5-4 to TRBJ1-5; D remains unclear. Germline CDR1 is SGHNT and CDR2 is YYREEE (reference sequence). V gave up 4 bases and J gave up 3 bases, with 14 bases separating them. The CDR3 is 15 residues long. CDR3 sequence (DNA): TGTGCCAGCAGCCCTCGAGTAGTGCCCAATCAGCCCCAGCATTTT. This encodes CASSPRVVPNQPQHF. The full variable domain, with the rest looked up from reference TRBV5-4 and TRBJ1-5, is ETGVTQSPTHLIKTRGQQVTLRCSSQSGHNTVSWYQQALGQGPQFIFQYYREEENGRGNFPPRFSGLQFPNYSSELNVNALELDDSALYLCASSPRVVPNQPQHFGDGTRLSIL.

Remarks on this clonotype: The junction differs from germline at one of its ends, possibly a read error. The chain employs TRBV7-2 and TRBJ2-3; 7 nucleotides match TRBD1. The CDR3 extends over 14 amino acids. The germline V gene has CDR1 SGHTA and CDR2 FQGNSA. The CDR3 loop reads CASSLELRGIAGYF. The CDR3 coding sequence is TGTGCCAGCAGCTTAGAACTCAGGGGGATTGCGGGCTACTTT.

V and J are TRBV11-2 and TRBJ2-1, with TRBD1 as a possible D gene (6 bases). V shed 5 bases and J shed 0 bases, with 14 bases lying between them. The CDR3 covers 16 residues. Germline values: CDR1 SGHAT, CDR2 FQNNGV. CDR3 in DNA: TGTGCCAGCAGCGTCCCAAGGGGGACCTCCTACAATGAGCAGTTCTTC. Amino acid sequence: CASSVPRGTSYNEQFF. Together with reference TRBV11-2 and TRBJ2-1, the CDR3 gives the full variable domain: EAGVAQSPRYKIIEKRQSVAFWCNPISGHATLYWYQQILGQGPKLLIQFQNNGVVDDSQLPKDRFSAERLKGVDSTLKIQPAKLEDSAVYLCASSVPRGTSYNEQFFGPGTRLTVL.

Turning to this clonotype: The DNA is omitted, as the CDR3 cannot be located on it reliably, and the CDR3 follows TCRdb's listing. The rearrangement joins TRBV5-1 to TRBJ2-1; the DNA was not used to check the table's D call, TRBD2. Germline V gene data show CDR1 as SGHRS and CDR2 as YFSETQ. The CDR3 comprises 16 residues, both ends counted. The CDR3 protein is CASSVADGTGGGKKFF.

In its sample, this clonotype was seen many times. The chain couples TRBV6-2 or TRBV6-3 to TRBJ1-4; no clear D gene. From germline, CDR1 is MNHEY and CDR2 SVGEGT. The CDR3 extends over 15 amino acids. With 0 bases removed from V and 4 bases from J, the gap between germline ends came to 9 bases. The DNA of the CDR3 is TGTGCCAGCAGTTACTCGTCCAGATTTAATGAAAAACTGTTTTTT. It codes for CASSYSSRFNEKLFF.

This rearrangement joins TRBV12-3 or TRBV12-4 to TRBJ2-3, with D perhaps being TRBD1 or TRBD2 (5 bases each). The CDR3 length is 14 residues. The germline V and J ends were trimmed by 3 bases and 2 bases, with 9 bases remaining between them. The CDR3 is CASSLWGNTDTQYF. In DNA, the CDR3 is TGTGCCAGCAGTTTGTGGGGGAACACAGATACGCAGTATTTT.

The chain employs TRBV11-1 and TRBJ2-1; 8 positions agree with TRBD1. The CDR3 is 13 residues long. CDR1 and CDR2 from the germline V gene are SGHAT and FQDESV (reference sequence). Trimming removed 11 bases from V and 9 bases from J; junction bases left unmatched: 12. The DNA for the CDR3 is TGTGCCGGCAACGACCAGGGGGCGCGTGAGCAGTTCTTC. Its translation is CAGNDQGAREQFF.

The CDR3 loop reads CASSVGSGGNEQFF. DNA for the CDR3: TGTGCCAGCAGCGTGGGGTCTGGGGGAAATGAGCAGTTCTTC. V and J are TRBV9 and TRBJ2-1; D is perhaps TRBD1 or TRBD2 (5 bases each). Germline V lookup: CDR1 SGDLS, CDR2 YYNGEE. V was clipped by 2 bases and J by 7 bases, with 13 bases between them. The CDR3 length is 14 residues.

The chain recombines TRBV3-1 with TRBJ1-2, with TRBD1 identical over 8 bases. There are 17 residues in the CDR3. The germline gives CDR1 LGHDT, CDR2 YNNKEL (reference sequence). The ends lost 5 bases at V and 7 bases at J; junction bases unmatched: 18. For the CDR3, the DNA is TGTGCCAGCAGCGCCAGCTACGGACAGGGAGGGGCGAGTGGCTACACCTTC. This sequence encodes CASSASYGQGGASGYTF.

In DNA form, the CDR3 reads TGCAGCGCTGTGTCAGGGGGATCACCCCAGCAGTACTTC. This sequence encodes CSAVSGGSPQQYF. The rearrangement uses TRBV20-1 and TRBJ2-7; 7 positions agree with TRBD1. The V gene's germline CDR1 is DFQATT and CDR2 SNEGSKA (reference sequence). This CDR3 region has 13 residues.

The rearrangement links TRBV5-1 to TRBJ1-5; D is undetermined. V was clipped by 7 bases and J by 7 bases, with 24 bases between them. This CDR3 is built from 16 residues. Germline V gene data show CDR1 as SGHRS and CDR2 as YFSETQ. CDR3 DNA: TGCGCCAGCGGAGCGGGCGCCGCCAACCAGGCGCAGCCCCAGCATTTT. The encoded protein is CASGAGAANQAQPQHF.

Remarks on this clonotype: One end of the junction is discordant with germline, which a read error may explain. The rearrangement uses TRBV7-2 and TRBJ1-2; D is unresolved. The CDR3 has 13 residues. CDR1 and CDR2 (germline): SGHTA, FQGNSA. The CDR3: CASSVGSAGGYGF. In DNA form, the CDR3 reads TGTGCCAGCAGCGTGGGTAGTGCGGGTGGCTATGGCTTC.

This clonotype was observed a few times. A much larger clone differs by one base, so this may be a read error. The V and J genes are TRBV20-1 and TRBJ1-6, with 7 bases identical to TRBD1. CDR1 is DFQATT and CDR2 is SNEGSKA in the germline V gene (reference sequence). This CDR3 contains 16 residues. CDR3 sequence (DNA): TGCGGTGCTAGAGATCCTCGGACAGGAAGTTATTCACCCCTCCACTTT. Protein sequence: CGARDPRTGSYSPLHF.

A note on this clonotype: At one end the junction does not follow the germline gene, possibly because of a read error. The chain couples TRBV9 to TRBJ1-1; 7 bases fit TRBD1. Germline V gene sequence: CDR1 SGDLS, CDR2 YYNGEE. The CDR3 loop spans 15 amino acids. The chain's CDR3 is CASSLADRRNTEAFF. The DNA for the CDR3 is TGCGCCAGCAGCCTCGCGGACAGGCGGAACACTGAAGCTTTCTTT.